What follows are 27 T cell receptor beta chains derived from one specimen sequenced in a study of human T cells and chemical hapten exposure. Noted time point: healthy volunteer bleed at 6 weeks. Whole blood that had not been fractionated was the source of extracted total RNA. From the RACE reads, TCRdb called clonotypes with MiXCR, one entry per CDR3 protein. The sample gives about 82,000 distinct CDR3 sequences, under 10% of which show up once; approximately 1.5% is in the top ten. Sequenced input: whole blood. The source of these receptors is a male donor in good health. Some clones in this sample may be carry-over from other donors' samples.

There are a few counts of this clonotype. This rearrangement joins TRBV6-5 to TRBJ2-3, with 10 bases aligning to TRBD1. CDR3 length equals 15 residues. The V and J ends lost 5 bases and 1 base, in that order; junction bases with no gene match: 3. Per germline, CDR1 MNHEY and CDR2 SVGAGI. CDR3 residues: CASSPGQGGTDTQYF. CDR3 bases: TGTGCCAGCAGTCCCGGACAGGGGGGCACAGATACGCAGTATTTT.

This clonotype was observed a handful of times. The chain has TRBV12-3 or TRBV12-4 and TRBJ2-7, with TRBD1 matching 8 bases. The length of the CDR3 is 15 residues. Unmatched junction bases numbered 12, after V lost 8 bases and J lost 3 bases. CDR3 DNA: TGTGCCAGCCGAATCAATCCAGGGGGCAACTACGAGCAGTACTTC. Amino acid sequence: CASRINPGGNYEQYF.

This chain joins TRBV5-1 and TRBJ2-5, with D perhaps matching TRBD2 (6 bases). The CDR3 extends over 12 amino acids. Germline V gives CDR1 SGHRS, CDR2 YFSETQ. V was trimmed by 5 bases and J by 3 bases, leaving 8 bases between them. The CDR3 loop is CASRLAEETQYF. The CDR3 region has the DNA TGCGCCAGCAGACTAGCTGAAGAGACCCAGTACTTC.

This clonotype was counted between two and nine times. This chain uses TRBV27 with TRBJ2-7; 8 nucleotides line up with TRBD1. From germline, CDR1 is MNHEY and CDR2 SMNVEV (reference sequence). With 6 bases clipped from V and 2 bases from J, the junction kept 15 bases outside the gene matches. CDR3 length: 17 amino acids. The DNA for the CDR3 is TGTGCCAGCAGACAAACCTTACGAGAGGGACAGGCCTACGAGCAGTACTTC. As protein: CASRQTLREGQAYEQYF.

Turning to this clonotype: A junction end diverges from the germline sequence, so it may reflect a read error. This sequence joins TRBV5-6 and TRBJ2-7, with TRBD1 matching over 8 bases. The CDR3 is 15 amino acids. Per germline, CDR1 SGHDT and CDR2 YYEEEE. As DNA, the CDR3 is TGTGCCAGCAGCTCCTTGACAGGGGCGACCTACGATCAGTACTTC. Its translation is CASSSLTGATYDQYF.

This rearrangement joins TRBV14 to TRBJ1-1, with D perhaps TRBD1 (5 bases). Germline V gives CDR1 SGHDN, CDR2 FVKESK. The V and J ends lost 1 base and 1 base respectively, with 13 bases between them. The CDR3 loop spans 16 amino acids. The CDR3 coding sequence is TGTGCCAGCAGCCAAGTATCGGGGGTGGGGAACACTGAAGCTTTCTTT. Translated, it gives CASSQVSGVGNTEAFF.

This clonotype has only a few counts. The rearrangement uses TRBV5-6 and TRBJ1-5, with D uncertain. CDR3 length equals 16 residues. Per the germline V gene, CDR1 is SGHDT and CDR2 is YYEEEE. V lost 0 bases and J 1 base, leaving 11 bases between the germline ends. CDR3 protein: CASSLAALGSNQPQHF. CDR3 in DNA: TGTGCCAGCAGCTTGGCCGCGCTGGGAAGCAATCAGCCCCAGCATTTT.

V usage is TRBV7-8 and J usage is TRBJ1-2; perhaps TRBD1 as D (6 bases). This CDR3 comprises 17 residues. Germline lookup yields CDR1 SGHVS and CDR2 FQNEAQ. V was cut by 2 bases and J by 3 bases, with 19 bases left in between. The DNA for the CDR3 is TGTGCCAGCAGCTTACCCTCGAACAGGGAAGCGGACTATGGCTACACCTTC. Its translation is CASSLPSNREADYGYTF.

This clonotype showed up just a few times. The rearrangement joins TRBV5-1 to TRBJ2-5; D is possibly TRBD1 (6 bases). Germline CDR1 is SGHRS and CDR2 is YFSETQ. CDR3 length equals 17 residues. Trimming took 4 bases from V and 2 from J, leaving 21 bases between them. As DNA, the CDR3 is TGCGCCAGCAGCCTACAGGCATCGGGACAATTTCAAGAGACCCAGTACTTC. Protein sequence: CASSLQASGQFQETQYF.

J is TRBJ2-3 and V is TRBV2, with 10 bases lining up with TRBD1. The trim removed 6 bases at V and 4 bases at J, leaving 1 base unmatched. The CDR3 length is 13 residues. Germline CDR1 reads SNHLY; CDR2 reads FYNNEI. DNA of the CDR3: TGTGCCAGCAGAGGACAGGGGGCAGATACGCAGTATTTT. It specifies CASRGQGADTQYF.

The chain joins TRBV20-1 to TRBJ2-3; D is unclear. This CDR3 comprises 15 residues. Germline lookup yields CDR1 DFQATT and CDR2 SNEGSKA (reference sequence). V shed 3 bases and J shed 1 base, with 14 bases lying between them. DNA of the CDR3: TGCAGTGCTAGGGGCTTGTCTGCGGGCACAGATACGCAGTATTTT. This encodes CSARGLSAGTDTQYF.

The chain recombines TRBV2 with TRBJ1-1, with D possibly matching TRBD1 (6 bases). This CDR3 contains 14 residues. Trimming cost V 5 bases and J 4 bases, with 14 bases left between them. From germline, CDR1 is SNHLY and CDR2 FYNNEI. CDR3 nucleotides: TGTGCCAGCAGTAACAGGGATGGGGGCACTGAAGCTTTCTTT. This sequence encodes CASSNRDGGTEAFF.

The genes are TRBV12-3 or TRBV12-4 and TRBJ2-3; tentative D call: TRBD1 (5 bases). The CDR3 spans 14 residues. Deletions cut 3 bases from V and 11 bases from J, with 18 bases between. The CDR3 sequence is CASSFDSPSLMQYF. The DNA of the CDR3 is TGTGCCAGCAGTTTCGACAGCCCGTCCTTAATGCAGTATTTT.

This clonotype was counted ten times or more. The gene calls are TRBV6-1 and TRBJ2-3; no clear D gene. Germline CDR1 reads MNHNS; CDR2 reads SASEGT. Between the trimmed V and J ends, which lost 7 bases and 5 bases, there was a span of 10 bases. CDR3 length: 12 residues. This CDR3 reads CASKPSKDTQYF. In nucleotides, the CDR3 is TGTGCCAGCAAGCCCTCCAAAGATACGCAGTATTTT.

This clonotype was counted ten times or more. The chain uses TRBV12-3 or TRBV12-4 and TRBJ2-3; TRBD2 might be the D (7 bases). The V and J ends lost 11 bases and 4 bases respectively, with 16 bases between them. This CDR3 is built from 13 residues. CDR3 bases: TGTGCCTCAAAGAGGGAGGGGGCAGATACGCAGTATTTT. Translation: CASKREGADTQYF.

This clonotype was counted a few times. The chain uses TRBV7-9 and TRBJ1-1; TRBD1 matches 7 bases. The V and J ends lost 3 bases and 0 bases, in that order; junction bases with no gene match: 4. There are 15 residues in the CDR3. Germline CDR1 SEHNR, CDR2 FQNEAQ (reference sequence). CDR3 residues: CASSLTGIMNTEAFF. CDR3 sequence (DNA): TGTGCCAGCAGCTTGACAGGGATAATGAACACTGAAGCTTTCTTT.

Many counts were recorded for this clonotype. The J gene is TRBJ2-7, the V gene TRBV6-2 or TRBV6-3, with TRBD2 as a possible D gene (6 bases). The germline CDR1 and CDR2 sequences are MNHEY and SVGEGT. The length of the CDR3 is 14 residues. V gave up 5 bases and J gave up 2 bases, with 13 bases separating them. CDR3 coding DNA: TGTGCCAGCAGTCCCGGGACTGGTCCCTACGAGCAGTACTTC. Translating it yields CASSPGTGPYEQYF.

This clonotype has a handful of counts. The V gene is TRBV12-3 or TRBV12-4, the J gene TRBJ2-7; tentatively, D is TRBD2 (6 bases). This CDR3 has 15 amino acids. Trimming left V 7 bases short and J 7 bases short, with 23 bases between. The CDR3 nucleotides are TGTGCCAGCACCCCTGGGCGGGGAAGGGCCTGGGAGCAGTACTTC. Amino acid sequence: CASTPGRGRAWEQYF.

This clonotype was seen only a few times. V usage is TRBV27 and J usage is TRBJ1-1; no clear D. Germline CDR1 and CDR2: MNHEY and SMNVEV (reference sequence). V was clipped by 4 bases and J by 4 bases, with 16 bases between them. There are 15 residues in the CDR3. The CDR3 spells CASSSYKTRTTEAFF. The CDR3 nucleotides read TGTGCCAGCAGTTCATACAAAACGCGGACCACTGAAGCTTTCTTT.

The chain has TRBV6-5 and TRBJ1-2; unclear D gene. This CDR3 region has 15 residues. V dropped 7 bases and J dropped 4 bases, with 19 bases sitting between them. Germline CDR1 MNHEY, CDR2 SVGAGI. The CDR3 region is CASTKRGSTSYGYTF. CDR3 DNA sequence: TGTGCCAGCACTAAACGGGGATCGACTTCCTATGGCTACACCTTC.

V is TRBV7-6 and J is TRBJ1-1; 9 positions match TRBD1. This CDR3 spans 16 amino acids. Trimming removed 4 bases from V and 3 bases from J; junction bases left unmatched: 9. Germline V gene lookup returns CDR1 SGHVS and CDR2 FNYEAQ. The chain's CDR3 is CASSSKFRDRDTEAFF. Written as DNA, the CDR3 is TGTGCCAGCAGCTCGAAATTCCGGGACAGGGACACTGAAGCTTTCTTT.

This clonotype was picked up a small number of times. The CDR3 protein is CASSYRGNEQYF. CDR3 DNA sequence: TGTGCCAGCAGTTACCGTGGAAACGAGCAGTACTTC. This rearrangement joins TRBV6-2 or TRBV6-3 to TRBJ2-7; D gene ambiguous. Trimming shortened V by 2 bases and J by 5 bases, and 7 bases separated the two germline ends. The CDR3 runs 12 residues. Germline lookup yields CDR1 MNHEY and CDR2 SVGEGT.

The V and J genes are TRBV29-1 and TRBJ2-7; 7 nucleotides line up with TRBD2. The CDR3 contains 14 residues. J was trimmed by 0 bases and V by 7 bases; bases with no gene match: 9. The germline V gene has CDR1 SQVTM and CDR2 ANQGSEA. The CDR3 nucleotides read TGCAGCGCCAGACCTAGCGGATCCTCCTACGAGCAGTACTTC. It codes for CSARPSGSSYEQYF.

This clonotype has more than one count but fewer than ten. The V call is TRBV29-1, the J call TRBJ2-7; D unclear. V was pared by 1 base and J by 4 bases, with 17 bases between. Germline-derived CDR1 and CDR2 are SQVTM and ANQGSEA. The CDR3 has 15 residues. The CDR3 region has the DNA TGCAGCGTTGAAGGGACGAGGACGGGTCGGTACGAGCAGTACTTC. This sequence encodes CSVEGTRTGRYEQYF.

The chain employs TRBV27 and TRBJ2-2; 10 bases agree with TRBD2. Losses at the gene ends were 0 bases for V and 6 bases for J; bases not matched to a gene: 13. CDR3 length equals 19 residues. Germline V gene sequence: CDR1 MNHEY, CDR2 SMNVEV (reference sequence). The CDR3 here is CASSLSLPSGRVWAGELFF. In DNA form, the CDR3 reads TGTGCCAGCAGTTTATCGCTCCCTAGCGGGAGAGTTTGGGCCGGGGAGCTGTTTTTT.

This clonotype occurred a few times. The chain carries TRBV5-1 and TRBJ1-5; D unclear. This CDR3 contains 15 residues. Trimming removed 0 bases at V and 4 bases at J, with 11 bases between. CDR1 is SGHRS and CDR2 is YFSETQ in the germline V gene. The DNA for the CDR3 is TGCGCCAGCAGCTTGGGGACCAGGTCTAATCAGCCCCAGCATTTT. Translation gives CASSLGTRSNQPQHF.

The genes are TRBV14 and TRBJ2-7; D tentatively reads TRBD1 or TRBD2 (5 bases each). V was pared by 1 base and J by 4 bases, with 11 bases between. CDR1 is SGHDN, CDR2 FVKESK, per germline. This CDR3 is built from 14 residues. Here the CDR3 reads CASSQAGAAYEQYF. The CDR3, as DNA: TGTGCCAGCAGCCAAGCCGGGGCAGCTTACGAGCAGTACTTC.